This is a list of T cell receptor beta chains from one sample in a study of cytomegalovirus exposure and HLA in healthy donors. Libraries were prepared by immunoSEQ multiplex PCR; TCRdb keeps only in-frame clonotypes and omits some of them. This table has about 250,000 clones, approximately 91% appearing once. Input material: PBMCs. All receptors derive from a girl aged 2 to 10 in good health and CMV-seronegative. Both conserved end residues are part of each CDR3. D genes are given only for firm matches. The size entry is marked missing in some rows and otherwise reads once, few, many or a size class.

d_call	j_call	v_call	clone_size	cdr3_nt	cdr3_aa
TRBD1	TRBJ1-2	TRBV6-5	.	TGTGCCAGCAGTTACGGAACCGGGACAGGGTTCTATGGCTACACCTTC	CASSYGTGTGFYGYTF
TRBD2	TRBJ2-5	TRBV5-1	.	TGCGCCAGCAGCTTGGCCGGGGGAGGGGAGACCCAGTACTTC	CASSLAGGGETQYF
.	TRBJ1-1	TRBV6-5	.	TGTGCCAGCAGTTACTCGAGGTTGGGGAACACTGAAGCTTTCTTT	CASSYSRLGNTEAFF
.	TRBJ2-7	TRBV6-1	.	TGTGCCAGCAGTGAACAGTTGTCCTACGAGCAGTACTTC	CASSEQLSYEQYF
TRBD2	TRBJ2-1	TRBV5-1	.	TGCGCCAGCAGCTTGGGACTAGCGGGAGCCAATGAGCAGTTCTTC	CASSLGLAGANEQFF
.	TRBJ2-1	TRBV21-1	few	TGTGCCAGCAGCAAAGGACCCGGGACACCCCCGGGAGAGCAGTTCTTC	CASSKGPGTPPGEQFF
.	TRBJ1-4	TRBV10-2	.	TGCGCCAGCAGTGAGTCGGCCCCTTCGGGAGAAAAACTGTTTTTT	CASSESAPSGEKLFF
.	TRBJ2-7	TRBV13	.	TGTGCCAGCAGCTTCAGGGGGGAGCCCCTCTACGAGCAGTACTTC	CASSFRGEPLYEQYF
.	TRBJ1-1	TRBV7-9	once	TGTGCCAGCAGCTTAGAGGGGATAGGGACTGAAGCTTTCTTT	CASSLEGIGTEAFF
.	TRBJ1-5	TRBV5-1	.	TGCGCCAGCAGCTTAGGTCAGGGTGGCAATCAGCCCCAGCATTTT	CASSLGQGGNQPQHF
TRBD1	TRBJ2-7	TRBV15	.	TGTGCCACCAGCAGGTACAGGGGCACCTACGAGCAGTACTTC	CATSRYRGTYEQYF
.	TRBJ2-1	TRBV28	.	TGTGCCAGCAGCCCTCACAATGAGCAGTTCTTC	CASSPHNEQFF
.	TRBJ2-2	TRBV6-6	.	TGTGCCAGCAGCTACCCTGGACACAACACCGGGGAGCTGTTTTTT	CASSYPGHNTGELFF
.	TRBJ2-2	TRBV19	once	TGTGCCAGTAGTATAGTAGGCGGAACCGGGGAGCTGTTTTTT	CASSIVGGTGELFF
.	TRBJ1-6	TRBV5-1	.	TGCGCCAGCAGCTTGTTGGCGAGGGCGGAATCTAATTCACCCCTCCACTTT	CASSLLARAESNSPLHF
TRBD2	TRBJ2-1	TRBV5-1	.	TGCGCCACCAGGAGCGGGAGGCTAGAACACAGTGAGCAGTTCTTC	CATRSGRLEHSEQFF
.	TRBJ1-6	TRBV27	.	TGTGCCAGCAGCCTCTGGGGGGGGGCCGGAAATTCACCCCTCCACTTT	CASSLWGGAGNSPLHF
.	TRBJ2-2	TRBV7-9	.	TGTGCCAGCAGCCAACCGGAGGGGCCGAACATCGGGGAGCTGTTTTTT	CASSQPEGPNIGELFF
TRBD2	TRBJ2-1	TRBV4-1	.	TGCGCCAGCAGCCCGGGGGGACTAGCGAGTAGAGCCTCCGACTACAATGAGCAGTTCTTC	CASSPGGLASRASDYNEQFF
TRBD2	TRBJ2-7	TRBV7-9	.	TGTGCCAGCAGCCCTTCTAGCGGGAGGGCCTACGAGCAGTACTTC	CASSPSSGRAYEQYF
TRBD1	TRBJ2-7	TRBV9	.	TGTGCCAGCAGCTCACAGGGGGCGGACGAGCAGTACTTC	CASSSQGADEQYF
.	TRBJ1-6	TRBV9	.	TGTGCCAGCAGCGACGGCCCGGGAGGTAATTCACCCCTCCACTTT	CASSDGPGGNSPLHF
TRBD1	TRBJ1-6	TRBV6-5	once	TGTGCCAGCAGTTACGGGACAGGGGGCGCTGGGTCACCCCTCCACTTT	CASSYGTGGAGSPLHF
TRBD2	TRBJ2-1	TRBV18	once	TGTGCCAGCTCACCCGCTAGCGGAGACTACAATGAGCAGTTCTTC	CASSPASGDYNEQFF
.	TRBJ1-1	TRBV7-9	.	TGTGCCAGCAGCTTAGATATTACAGGGCCTTTACCCACTGAAGCTTTCTTT	CASSLDITGPLPTEAFF
.	TRBJ2-7	TRBV15	.	TGTGCCACCAGCAGATTTACTTCGGACGAGCAGTACTTC	CATSRFTSDEQYF
.	TRBJ2-1	TRBV10-3	.	TGTGCCATCAGTGGGGGGGATGAGCAGTTCTTC	CAISGGDEQFF
.	TRBJ2-5	TRBV28	.	TGTGCCACCCGACAGACATACCAAGAGACCCAGTACTTC	CATRQTYQETQYF
.	TRBJ2-1	TRBV2	.	TGTGCCAGCACTTTTTCCTTCCGGAGCTCCTACAATGAGCAGTTCTTC	CASTFSFRSSYNEQFF
.	TRBJ1-1	TRBV19	.	TGTGCCAGTAGTGAGGGAGCCCAGCTGAACACTGAAGCTTTCTTT	CASSEGAQLNTEAFF
.	TRBJ1-4	TRBV10-3	.	TGTGCCATCCAGCGACAGGCTAATGAAAAACTGTTTTTT	CAIQRQANEKLFF
.	TRBJ1-1	TRBV30	.	TGTGCCTGGAGTGTACACTCAGGTCTCTCGAACACTGAAGCTTTCTTT	CAWSVHSGLSNTEAFF
.	TRBJ2-7	TRBV10-3	.	TGTGCCATCAGTGGGGCCGACAGCTCCTACGAGCAGTACTTC	CAISGADSSYEQYF
.	TRBJ1-5	TRBV5-3	.	TGTGCCAGAAGCAGGGAGGGATGGAGGATGGGTCAGCCCCAGCATTTT	CARSREGWRMGQPQHF
TRBD1	TRBJ1-5	TRBV5-1	.	TGCGCCAGCAGCTTGGAGTCAGGGGGGAATCAGCCCCAGCATTTT	CASSLESGGNQPQHF
.	TRBJ1-2	TRBV6-1	.	TGTGCCAGCACAGGGTTGGGGCGAATAGCCTATGGCTACACCTTC	CASTGLGRIAYGYTF
TRBD1	TRBJ1-5	TRBV28	.	TGTGCCAGCAGTTTATGGGGGGGGACAGGGTACAATCAGCCCCAGCATTTT	CASSLWGGTGYNQPQHF
.	TRBJ1-3	TRBV9	once	TGTGCCAGCAGCTTGGCAGGGGTATCGGACACCATATATTTT	CASSLAGVSDTIYF
.	TRBJ2-7	TRBV9	.	TGTGCCAGCAGCGTAGGCGTGGCGGGCGAGCAGTACTTC	CASSVGVAGEQYF
TRBD2	TRBJ2-6	TRBV5-1	.	TGCGCCAGCAGCTTGGTTCTAGCGGGAGCTGGGGCCAACGTCCTGACTTTC	CASSLVLAGAGANVLTF
TRBD2	TRBJ2-1	TRBV30	.	TGTGCCTGGATTCTAGCGGGAGGGCGCAATGAGCAGTTCTTC	CAWILAGGRNEQFF
.	TRBJ1-2	TRBV28	.	TGTGCCAGCTCCTCCCTGGGCAGTGGCTACACCTTC	CASSSLGSGYTF
.	TRBJ1-4	TRBV9	.	TGTGCCAGCAGCGTAGAAGACAGCTACAATGAAAAACTGTTTTTT	CASSVEDSYNEKLFF
.	TRBJ1-1	TRBV21-1	.	TGTGCCAGCAGCCAGGGCCCAGCTTTCTTT	CASSQGPAFF
TRBD1	TRBJ1-2	TRBV4-1	.	TGCGCCAGCAGCCAAGCGACAGGGGGGAGGGGATATGGCTACACCTTC	CASSQATGGRGYGYTF
.	TRBJ2-4	TRBV6-5	.	TGTGCCAGCAGGCGGGGCGCAGAAAACATTCAGTACTTC	CASRRGAENIQYF
.	TRBJ2-2	TRBV2	.	TGTGCCAGCAGGGGCCCAAACACCGGGGAGCTGTTTTTT	CASRGPNTGELFF
TRBD2	TRBJ2-1	TRBV10-3	.	TGTGCCATCAGGGGGCGGACTAGCGGAGTCAATGAGCAGTTCTTC	CAIRGRTSGVNEQFF
.	TRBJ2-5	TRBV27	.	TGTGCCAGCAGTAAAGACAGTTTTGGGTCCCAGTACTTC	CASSKDSFGSQYF
TRBD1	TRBJ2-7	TRBV30	.	TGTGCCTGGAGTGCCAACCTCCCGGGACAGGGCTACGAGCAGTACTTC	CAWSANLPGQGYEQYF